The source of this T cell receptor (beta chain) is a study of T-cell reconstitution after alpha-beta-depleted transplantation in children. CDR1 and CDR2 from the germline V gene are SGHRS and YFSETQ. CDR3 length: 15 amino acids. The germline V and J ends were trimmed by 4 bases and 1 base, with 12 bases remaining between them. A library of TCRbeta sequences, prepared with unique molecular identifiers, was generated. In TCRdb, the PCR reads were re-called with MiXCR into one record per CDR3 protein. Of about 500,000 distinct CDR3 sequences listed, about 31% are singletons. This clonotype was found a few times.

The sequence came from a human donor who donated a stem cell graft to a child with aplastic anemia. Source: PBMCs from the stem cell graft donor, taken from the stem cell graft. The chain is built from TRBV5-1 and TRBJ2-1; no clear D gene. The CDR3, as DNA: TGCGCCAGCAGCGCAGGATCGGTTTCCTACAATGAGCAGTTCTTC. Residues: CASSAGSVSYNEQFF.